Listed below are T cell receptor beta chains from one sample, sequenced in a study of T cells in Graves' hyperthyroidism and ophthalmopathy. TCRdb re-called the multiplex PCR reads through MiXCR, storing one row per CDR3 protein. The data hold 500,000 to 650,000 distinct CDR3 sequences, with about a sixth observed a single time. The source material was blood. The receptors come from a woman in her late teens or twenties with Graves' ophthalmopathy. The conserved cysteine and the conserved F or W are not part of the CDR3 here. Part of the rows lack a size; the others show once, few, many or a class for expanded clones.

clone_size	v_call	j_call	cdr3_length	cdr3_aa
-	TRBV3-1	TRBJ2-7	16	ASSQDALDRGRLYEQY
-	TRBV7-9	TRBJ2-1	13	ASREPSGGVDEQF
-	TRBV5-5	TRBJ1-1	14	ASSPMTGKGTTEAF
few	TRBV5-4	TRBJ2-7	11	ASSAGSPYEQY
many	TRBV28	TRBJ1-5	13	ASSLGGLSNQPQH
many	TRBV6-2/TRBV6-3	TRBJ2-5	12	ASSRTRRQETQY
many	TRBV10-3	TRBJ2-6	14	AISAFGASGANVLT
-	TRBV10-3	TRBJ2-7	10	ATGTGVYEQY
many	TRBV20-1	TRBJ2-7	12	SAPGQVGSYEQY
many	TRBV12-3/TRBV12-4	TRBJ1-5	14	ASSPGQGRGNQPQH
many	TRBV27	TRBJ1-1	12	ASGEAGGNTEAF
once	TRBV20-1	TRBJ1-5	11	SAGTYSNQPQH
-	TRBV6-1	TRBJ1-4	11	ASLTGAEEKLF
many	TRBV12-5	TRBJ2-1	13	ASGDGSSGFNEQF
few	TRBV5-1	TRBJ1-6	15	ASSRKDRPFYNSPLH
many	TRBV12-3/TRBV12-4	TRBJ1-5	12	ASRRTGGNQPQH
many	TRBV27	TRBJ2-2	14	ASSLQRERGTGELF
many	TRBV5-1	TRBJ2-7	10	ASSLMGEEQY
-	TRBV4-1	TRBJ2-1	15	ASSPEPGLSSYNEQF
few	TRBV28	TRBJ2-5	12	ASSFIGQGETQY
few	TRBV15	TRBJ2-1	14	ATSRDLAGGRDEQF
many	TRBV11-3	TRBJ1-5	14	ASSLDRTGGDQPQH
many	TRBV19	TRBJ1-1	17	ASSSGRAGARLMNTEAF
-	TRBV28	TRBJ2-1	12	ASSLLGGRETQF
few	TRBV12-3/TRBV12-4	TRBJ2-7	12	ASNAGGFSYEQY
-	TRBV20-1	TRBJ2-2	15	SARDPMRGPRSGELF
few	TRBV2	TRBJ1-6	12	ASRVQGNNSPLH
-	TRBV9	TRBJ2-2	13	ASSADLGDTGELF
-	TRBV4-2	TRBJ2-1	11	ASSQELGFPWF
many	TRBV28	TRBJ1-1	12	ASSVTDANTEAF
-	TRBV7-6	TRBJ2-3	20	ASSLASPGLGLAATDTDTQY
few	TRBV20-1	TRBJ1-4	12	SAHFNLKNEKLF